This section outlines one T cell receptor (beta chain) sequence together with its context. Its target is unknown. The data originate from a study of CD4+ T cells in melanoma. Germline CDR1 is LNHDA and CDR2 is SQIVND (reference sequence). The CDR3 is made up of 14 amino acids. V lost 6 bases, J lost 7 bases, and 9 bases stayed unmatched. General study findings and limits: A reported correlation linked neoantigen-specific CD4+ T cells to CD8+, macrophage and B cell function. In melanoma, neoantigen-specific CD4+ T cells reportedly differed in differentiation state.

The method was immunoSEQ multiplex PCR; TCRdb's version includes in-frame clones alone and lacks a portion of them. The sample lists about 54,000 clones; more than 60% were seen once. This rearrangement joins TRBV19 to TRBJ1-2; 9 bases are shared with TRBD1. The TCR sequence derives from a human donor with melanoma. Sequenced sample: tumor tissue. CDR3: CASSTDRGLSGYTF. The CDR3 DNA follows: TGTGCCAGTAGCACCGACAGGGGGTTGTCTGGCTACACCTTC.